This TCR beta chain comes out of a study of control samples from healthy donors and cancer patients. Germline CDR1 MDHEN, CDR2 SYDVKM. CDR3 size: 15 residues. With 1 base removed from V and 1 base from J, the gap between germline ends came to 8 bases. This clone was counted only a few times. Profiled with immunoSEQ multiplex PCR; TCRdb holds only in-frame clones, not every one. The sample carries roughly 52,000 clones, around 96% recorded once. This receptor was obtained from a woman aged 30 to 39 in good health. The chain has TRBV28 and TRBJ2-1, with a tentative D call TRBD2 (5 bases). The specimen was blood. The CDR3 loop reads CASSLLASSYNEQFF. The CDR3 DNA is TGTGCCAGCAGTTTATTAGCGTCTTCCTACAATGAGCAGTTCTTC.